This TCR beta chain was recovered during a study of a mutant IDH1 vaccine in newly diagnosed glioma. Study-wide background: The start of vaccination came 4-6 weeks after radiotherapy alone, or with temozolomide cycles. Patients had received radiotherapy, temozolomide, or both previously, most receiving both.

Time point denoted: week 47, end of study. Mutant IDH1 20-mer peptide, at 300 ug, made up each vaccine dose, with topical imiquimod. New WHO grade 3 or 4 IDH1-mutant, ATRX-lost astrocytomas were present in all donors. General study results and limits: Seemingly, pseudoprogression had no relation to changes in the top peripheral T cell clonotypes.

Trimming cost V 4 bases and J 0 bases, with 12 bases left between them. CDR1 and CDR2 from the germline V gene are MGHDK and SYGVNS. This CDR3 has 16 residues. The repertoire was sequenced with immunoSEQ multiplex PCR; TCRdb's copy has only in-frame clones and lacks some. Counted here are around 54,000 clones, 75% to 90% occurring once; the ten biggest clones make up more than 3%. Remarks on this clone: The target antigen is unknown.

This chain connects TRBV25-1 to TRBJ2-2, with D unclear. The specimen was PBMCs, collected from a glioma patient whose treatment included an IDH1 peptide vaccine. This receptor was obtained from a woman in her 50s with glioma. CDR3 sequence: CASSVMTGTNTGELFF. CDR3 nucleotides: TGTGCCAGCAGTGTGATGACTGGCACGAACACCGGGGAGCTGTTTTTT.